Below are 18 T cell receptor beta chains sequenced from a single sample in a study of blood T cells in healthy people across ages. Then a second PCR, running about 7 to 11 cycles, was carried out with a sample-barcoded 5' primer and a J-beta primer mix. TCRdb re-called the 5' RACE reads through MiXCR, storing one row per CDR3 protein. The sample consists of about 1.4 million distinct CDR3 sequences, 59% of them appearing once. The sample comprised blood. These receptors were taken from a man aged 18 to 30 in good health.

The J gene is TRBJ2-7, the V gene TRBV21-1; TRBD1, the table's D call, was not compared with the DNA. TRBV21-1 is recorded as a pseudogene. The CDR3 has 16 residues. CDR3 DNA: TGTGCCAGCAGCAAAGGTAGTCGGGACACATCCTACGAGCAGTACTTC. It encodes CASSKGSRDTSYEQYF.

The V gene is TRBV6-6, the J gene TRBJ2-5; tentative D call: TRBD2 (6 bases). CDR1 is MNHNY and CDR2 is SVGAGI in the germline V gene (reference sequence). Trimming left V 10 bases short and J 4 bases short, with 16 bases between. The CDR3 sequence is 13 residues long. CDR3 sequence: CATARGEGETQYF. CDR3 nucleotide sequence: TGTGCCACCGCGCGGGGAGAGGGAGAGACCCAGTACTTC.

The chain carries TRBV4-2 and TRBJ2-3; D is perhaps TRBD1 (6 bases). CDR3 length: 16 residues. V gave up 6 bases and J gave up 2 bases, with 18 bases separating them. Germline CDR1 LGHNA, CDR2 YNFKEQ. In DNA, the CDR3 is TGTGCCAGCAGTTTGGGGGCAGGAAACTACACAGATACGCAGTATTTT. It encodes CASSLGAGNYTDTQYF.

The chain carries TRBV6-2 or TRBV6-3 and TRBJ1-2; D ambiguous. Per the germline V gene, CDR1 is MNHEY and CDR2 is SVGEGT. The V end was cut by 3 bases, the J end by 0 bases, with 17 bases between. The CDR3 contains 17 residues. As DNA, the CDR3 is TGTGCCAGCAGTTATGGGCGTGAGGGCCTAGCTAACTATGGCTACACCTTC. This translates into CASSYGREGLANYGYTF.

J is TRBJ2-3 and V is TRBV5-6; D is perhaps TRBD2 (6 bases). The germline gives CDR1 SGHDT, CDR2 YYEEEE. This CDR3 has 17 amino acids. Deletions cut 0 bases from V and 2 bases from J, with 16 bases between. Written as DNA, the CDR3 is TGTGCCAGCAGCTTGGAGTCTAGCGAAGAACCCACAGATACGCAGTATTTT. Translated, it gives CASSLESSEEPTDTQYF. Full variable domain (rest looked up from reference TRBV5-6 and TRBJ2-3): DAGVTQSPTHLIKTRGQQVTLRCSPKSGHDTVSWYQQALGQGPQFIFQYYEEEERQRGNFPDRFSGHQFPNYSSELNVNALLLGDSALYLCASSLESSEEPTDTQYFGPGTRLTVL.

This rearrangement joins TRBV10-1 to TRBJ2-3; D may be TRBD1 (5 bases). Germline V gives CDR1 WNHNN, CDR2 SYGVQD (reference sequence). The CDR3 loop spans 14 amino acids. The V gene lost 0 bases and the J gene lost 7 bases, with 11 bases spanning the gap. DNA for the CDR3: TGCGCCAGCAGTGAGTCTAACACAGGTTATACGCAGTATTTT. This encodes CASSESNTGYTQYF.

The chain carries TRBV29-1 and TRBJ1-1; D gene uncertain. Trimming shortened V by 6 bases and J by 1 base, and 12 bases separated the two germline ends. Germline V gene data show CDR1 as SQVTM and CDR2 as ANQGSEA. The CDR3 runs 13 residues. CDR3 in DNA: TGCAGCGTCGGCCCACTTACGAACACTGAAGCTTTCTTT. Translated: CSVGPLTNTEAFF.

This clonotype was found a few times. The chain couples TRBV28 to TRBJ2-5, with TRBD2 matching 15 bases. Germline trimming cut 5 bases from V and 4 bases from J; bases unmatched to any gene: 5. The length of the CDR3 is 16 residues. CDR1 and CDR2 from the germline V gene are MDHEN and SYDVKM. In DNA form, the CDR3 reads TGTGCCAGCAGTAAGGGACTAGCGGGGGGCAGAGAGACCCAGTACTTC. It is translated as CASSKGLAGGRETQYF.

This clonotype occurred a few times. The chain uses TRBV7-9 and TRBJ2-7; maybe TRBD2 (6 bases). Germline V lookup: CDR1 SEHNR, CDR2 FQNEAQ (reference sequence). The CDR3 is 13 residues long. The V end was cut by 5 bases, the J end by 4 bases, with 12 bases between. The CDR3 sequence is CASSPRERYEQYF. CDR3 coding DNA: TGTGCCAGCAGCCCTCGGGAGAGATACGAGCAGTACTTC.

This clonotype was detected only a few times. V and J are TRBV10-3 and TRBJ2-1, with 7 positions matching TRBD2. From germline, CDR1 is ENHRY and CDR2 SYGVKD. This CDR3 has 13 amino acids. Trimming at V came to 11 bases and at J to 0 bases, leaving 4 bases not matched to a gene. The DNA of the CDR3 is TGTGCCTCCATAGCGGGCTCCTACAATGAGCAGTTCTTC. It specifies CASIAGSYNEQFF.

The chain is built from TRBV3-1 and TRBJ2-7; D call uncertain. Between the trimmed V and J ends, which lost 0 bases and 12 bases, there was a span of 21 bases. Germline V gene data show CDR1 as LGHDT and CDR2 as YNNKEL (reference sequence). CDR3 size: 15 residues. CDR3 loop: CASSQDGQPSRLPYF. The CDR3 DNA follows: TGTGCCAGCAGCCAAGATGGTCAACCCTCGAGGCTCCCGTACTTC.

This clonotype was detected a few times. A much larger clone lies a single base off, so this may be a read error. Written as DNA, the CDR3 is TGTGCCAGCAGTGAACACCGCCTACTCCCAGGGTCGGGCAATCAGCCCCAGCATTTT. Translated: CASSEHRLLPGSGNQPQHF. The rearrangement links TRBV25-1 to TRBJ1-5, with D possibly being TRBD1 (5 bases). Per germline, CDR1 MGHDK and CDR2 SYGVNS. Trimming cost V 2 bases and J 2 bases, with 22 bases left between them. This CDR3 comprises 19 residues.

In this sample, this clonotype turned up a few times. This sequence joins TRBV29-1 and TRBJ2-1, with TRBD2 matching over 7 bases. CDR1 and CDR2 from the germline V gene are SQVTM and ANQGSEA. This CDR3 has 14 residues. J lost 4 bases, V lost 6 bases, and 9 bases had no gene match. Here the CDR3 DNA reads TGCAGCGTGGGCCGCGGGGGACCGTACAATGAGCAGTTCTTC. Translation: CSVGRGGPYNEQFF.

The J gene is TRBJ2-5, the V gene TRBV12-3 or TRBV12-4; TRBD2 matches at 12 bases. V shed 6 bases, J shed 5 bases, and the junction held 7 bases outside the gene matches. The CDR3 sequence is 15 residues long. The CDR3 DNA reads as TGTGCCAGCAGCACTAGGACTAGCGGGGACGAGACCCAGTACTTC. Protein product: CASSTRTSGDETQYF.

The V and J genes are TRBV10-3 and TRBJ2-1; D may be TRBD1 (6 bases). V lost 6 bases, J lost 4 bases, and 10 bases lay in between. The germline CDR1 and CDR2 sequences are ENHRY and SYGVKD. The CDR3 has 13 amino acids. The CDR3 reads CAISRTDYNEQFF. CDR3 DNA: TGTGCCATCAGCAGGACAGATTACAATGAGCAGTTCTTC.

The chain couples TRBV29-1 to TRBJ2-4, with D possibly matching TRBD2 (6 bases). The J call is uncertain, as TRBJ2-7 better fits the DNA end. CDR3 length equals 12 residues. Germline V CDR1 and CDR2: SQVTM, ANQGSEA. Here the CDR3 reads CSVGPRGSEQYF. For the CDR3, the DNA is TGCAGCGTTGGGCCTCGGGGGTCCGAGCAGTACTTC.

V and J are TRBV20-1 and TRBJ2-4; TRBD1 agrees at 8 bases. The J call may be in error: the DNA end matches TRBJ2-7 better. This CDR3 comprises 15 residues. Germline V gives CDR1 DFQATT, CDR2 SNEGSKA (reference sequence). The CDR3 bases are TGCAGTGCTAGAGATGCAGGGGGCCGACTGTACGAGCAGTACTTC. Its translation: CSARDAGGRLYEQYF.

The chain recombines TRBV6-5 with TRBJ2-7, with a possible D match to TRBD2 (5 bases). This CDR3 contains 15 residues. With 5 bases removed from V and 6 bases from J, the gap between germline ends came to 20 bases. Germline assignment: CDR1 MNHEY and CDR2 SVGAGI. CDR3 in amino acids: CASSLPGGGFGEQYF. CDR3 in DNA: TGTGCCAGCAGTCTCCCGGGCGGAGGTTTTGGCGAGCAGTACTTC.